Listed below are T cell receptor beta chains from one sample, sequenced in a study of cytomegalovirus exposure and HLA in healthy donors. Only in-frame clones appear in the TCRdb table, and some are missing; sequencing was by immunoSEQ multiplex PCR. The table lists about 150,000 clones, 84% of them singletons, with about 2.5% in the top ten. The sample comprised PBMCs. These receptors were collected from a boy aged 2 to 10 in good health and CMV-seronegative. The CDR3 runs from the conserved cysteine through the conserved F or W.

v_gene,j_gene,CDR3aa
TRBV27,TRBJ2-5,CASSSKFGSGKETQYF
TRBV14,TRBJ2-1,CASSQINASGGKNNEQFF
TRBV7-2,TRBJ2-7,CASSLLRSSNEQYF
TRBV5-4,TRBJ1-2,CASTRGGRPGSDGYTF
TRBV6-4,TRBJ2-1,CASSARGRAGAGTDEQFF
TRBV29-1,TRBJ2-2,CSVDGTGSGGELFF
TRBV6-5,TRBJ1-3,CASRYKGHSGNTIYF
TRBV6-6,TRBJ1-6,CASSPHLAGNSPLHF
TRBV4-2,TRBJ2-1,CASSQDRETPNEQFF
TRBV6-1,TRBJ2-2,CASKRQGITGELFF
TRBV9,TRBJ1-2,CASSGNRDYGYTF
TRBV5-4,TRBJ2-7,CASSLAGFGAGGSKF
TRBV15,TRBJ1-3,CATSRDYLGHSGNTIYF
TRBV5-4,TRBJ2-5,CAGSSPSGIQETQYF
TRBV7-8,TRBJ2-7,CASSSDTTYEQYF
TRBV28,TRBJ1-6,CASSLIPGSYNSPLHF
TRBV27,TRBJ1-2,CATMGGDNYGYTF
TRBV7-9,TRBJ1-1,CASSLGGTSPTTEAFF
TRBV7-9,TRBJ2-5,CASSPRARETQYF
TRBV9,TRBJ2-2,CASSVDQAGSPGELFF
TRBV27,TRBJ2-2,CASSLRQGAIGELFF
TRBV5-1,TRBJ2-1,CASSLRGGGANDEQFF
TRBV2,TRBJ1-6,CASSISPGTGRSPLHF
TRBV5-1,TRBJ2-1,CASSLEPRASSYNEQFF
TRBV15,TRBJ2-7,CATSREPTGGYEQYF
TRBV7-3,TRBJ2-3,CASSLGTVAGVADTQYF
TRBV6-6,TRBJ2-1,CASSYSPSGDYNEQFF
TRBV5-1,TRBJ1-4,CASSLAGRADEKLFF
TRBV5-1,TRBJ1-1,CASRPLTINTEAFF
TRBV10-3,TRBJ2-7,CAISAGTGNYEQYF
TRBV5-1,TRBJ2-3,CASSSPGLAGTDTQYF
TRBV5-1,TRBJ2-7,CASSFYRNSYEQYF
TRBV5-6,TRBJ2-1,CASTTPRYSHNEQFF
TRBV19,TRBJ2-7,CASRSIDRGMFYEQYF
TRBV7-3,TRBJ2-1,CASSPTRPGGLLGKNEQFF
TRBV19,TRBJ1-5,CASSVDGDNNQPQHF
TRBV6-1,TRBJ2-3,CASSDWPPDYIDTQYF
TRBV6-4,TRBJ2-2,CASSETTLTGELFF
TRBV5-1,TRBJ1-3,CASSLASPGNTIYF